This T cell receptor (beta chain) was sequenced during a study of T cell clones after liver transplantation. Only in-frame clones appear in the TCRdb table, and some are missing; sequencing was by immunoSEQ multiplex PCR. The sample lists tens of thousands of clones; 70% to 80% were seen once. With respect to this clone: Its specificity is unknown.

Germline CDR1 reads SGHAT; CDR2 reads FQNNGV. V dropped 5 bases and J dropped 0 bases, with 17 bases sitting between them. The CDR3 sequence is 17 residues long. Points from the study as a whole: A significant post-transplant drop in circulating graft-donor-reactive CD4 TCRbeta sequences occurred in most of the 8 subjects.

The receptor was derived from a human donor who received a liver transplant. Sequenced material: CD4+ T cells from blood, taken before liver transplant. The rearrangement links TRBV11-2 to TRBJ2-1, with D possibly TRBD1 on 6 matching bases. The CDR3 loop reads CASSPTTGTNSYNEQFF. The CDR3 DNA follows: TGTGCCAGCAGCCCTACAACCGGGACAAACTCCTACAATGAGCAGTTCTTC. Looking up the rest from reference TRBV11-2 and TRBJ2-1 gives the full variable domain: EAGVAQSPRYKIIEKRQSVAFWCNPISGHATLYWYQQILGQGPKLLIQFQNNGVVDDSQLPKDRFSAERLKGVDSTLKIQPAKLEDSAVYLCASSPTTGTNSYNEQFFGPGTRLTVL.